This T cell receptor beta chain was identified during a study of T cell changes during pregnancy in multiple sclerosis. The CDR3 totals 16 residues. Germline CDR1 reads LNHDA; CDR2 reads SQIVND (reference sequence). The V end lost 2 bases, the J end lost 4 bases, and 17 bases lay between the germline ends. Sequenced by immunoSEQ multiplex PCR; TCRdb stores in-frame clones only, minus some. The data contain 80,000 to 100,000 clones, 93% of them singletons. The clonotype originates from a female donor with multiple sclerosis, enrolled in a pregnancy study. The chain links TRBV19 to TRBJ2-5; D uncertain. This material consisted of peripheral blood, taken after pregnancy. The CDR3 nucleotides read TGTGCCAGTAGTATAAACTTTTTTGGGCGCCTAGAGACCCAGTACTTC. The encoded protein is CASSINFFGRLETQYF.